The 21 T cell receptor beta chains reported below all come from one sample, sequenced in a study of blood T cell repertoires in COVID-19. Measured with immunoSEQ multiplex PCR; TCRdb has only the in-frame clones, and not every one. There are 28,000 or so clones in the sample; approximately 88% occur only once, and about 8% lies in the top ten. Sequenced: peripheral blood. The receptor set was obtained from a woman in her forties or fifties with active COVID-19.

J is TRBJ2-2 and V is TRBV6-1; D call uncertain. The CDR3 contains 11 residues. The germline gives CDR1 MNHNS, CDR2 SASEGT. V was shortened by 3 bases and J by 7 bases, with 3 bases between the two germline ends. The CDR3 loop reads CASSDIGELFF. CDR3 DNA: TGTGCCAGCAGTGACATCGGGGAGCTGTTTTTT.

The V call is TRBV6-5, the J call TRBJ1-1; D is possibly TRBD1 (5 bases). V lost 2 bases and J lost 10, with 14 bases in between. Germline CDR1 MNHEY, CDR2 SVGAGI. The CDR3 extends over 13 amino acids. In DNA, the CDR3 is TGTGCCAGCAGTTACCGGGGGGACCGGGGAGCTTTCTTT. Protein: CASSYRGDRGAFF.

CDR3 amino acids: CASSKLDRNTGELFF. CDR3 bases: TGTGCCAGCAGCAAACTTGACAGGAACACCGGGGAGCTGTTTTTT. The chain is built from TRBV21-1 and TRBJ2-2; TRBD1, the table's D call, lacks a check against the DNA. TRBV21-1 is shown as a pseudogene. This CDR3 region has 15 residues.

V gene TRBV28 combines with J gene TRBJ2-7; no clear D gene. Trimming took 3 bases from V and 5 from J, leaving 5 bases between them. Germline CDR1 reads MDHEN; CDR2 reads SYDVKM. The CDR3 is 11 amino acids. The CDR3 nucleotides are TGTGCCAGCAGTTTCCTAGACGAGCAGTACTTC. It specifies CASSFLDEQYF.

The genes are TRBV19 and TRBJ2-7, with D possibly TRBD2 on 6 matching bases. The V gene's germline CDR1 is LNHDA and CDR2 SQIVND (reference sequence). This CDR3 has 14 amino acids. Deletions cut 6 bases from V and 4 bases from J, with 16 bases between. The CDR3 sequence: CASSRGSSEYEQYF. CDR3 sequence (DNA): TGTGCCAGTAGCCGCGGGTCTAGCGAGTACGAGCAGTACTTC.

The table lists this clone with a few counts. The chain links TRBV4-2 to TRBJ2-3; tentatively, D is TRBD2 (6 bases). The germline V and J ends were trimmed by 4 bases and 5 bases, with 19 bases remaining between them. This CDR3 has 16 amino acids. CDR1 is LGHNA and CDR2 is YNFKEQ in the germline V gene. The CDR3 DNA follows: TGTGCCAGCAGCCCTACGACTAGGCCCCTCGTAGATACGCAGTATTTT. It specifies CASSPTTRPLVDTQYF.

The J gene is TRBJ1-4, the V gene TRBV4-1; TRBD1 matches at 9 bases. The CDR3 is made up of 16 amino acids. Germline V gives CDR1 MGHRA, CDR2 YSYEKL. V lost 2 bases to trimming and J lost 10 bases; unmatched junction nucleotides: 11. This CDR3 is CASSQTSRDRARKLFF. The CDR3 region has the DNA TGCGCCAGCAGCCAAACATCACGGGACAGGGCTAGAAAACTGTTTTTT.

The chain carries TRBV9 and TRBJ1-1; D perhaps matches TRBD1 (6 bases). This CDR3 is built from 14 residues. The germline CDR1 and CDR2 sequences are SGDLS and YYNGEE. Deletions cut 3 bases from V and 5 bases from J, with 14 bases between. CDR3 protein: CASSDRVEGTEAFF. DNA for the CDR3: TGTGCCAGCAGCGACAGGGTGGAAGGGACTGAAGCTTTCTTT.

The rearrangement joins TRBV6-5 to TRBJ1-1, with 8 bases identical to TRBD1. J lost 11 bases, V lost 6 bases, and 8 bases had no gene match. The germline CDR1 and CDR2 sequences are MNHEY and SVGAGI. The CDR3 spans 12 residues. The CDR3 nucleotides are TGTGCCAGCAGATCGGACAGGGATGTCGCTTTCTTT. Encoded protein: CASRSDRDVAFF.

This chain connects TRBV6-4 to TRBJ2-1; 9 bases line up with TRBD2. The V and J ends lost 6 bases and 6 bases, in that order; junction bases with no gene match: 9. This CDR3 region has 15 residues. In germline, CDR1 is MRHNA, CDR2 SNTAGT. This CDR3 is CASRKQREDFNEQFF. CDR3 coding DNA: TGTGCCAGCAGGAAACAGCGGGAGGATTTCAATGAGCAGTTCTTC.

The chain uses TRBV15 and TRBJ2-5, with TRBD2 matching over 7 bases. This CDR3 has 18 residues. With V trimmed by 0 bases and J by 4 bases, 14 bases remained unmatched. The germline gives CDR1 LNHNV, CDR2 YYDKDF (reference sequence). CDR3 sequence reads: CATSRDPGGSGGGETQYF. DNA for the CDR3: TGTGCCACCAGCAGAGATCCCGGCGGGAGTGGGGGAGGAGAGACCCAGTACTTC.

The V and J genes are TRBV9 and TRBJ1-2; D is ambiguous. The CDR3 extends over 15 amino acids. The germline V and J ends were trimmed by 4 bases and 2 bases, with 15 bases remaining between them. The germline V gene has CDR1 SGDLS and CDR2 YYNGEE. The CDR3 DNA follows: TGTGCCAGCAGCCCCGGGTGGGTAGAGAACTATGGCTACACCTTC. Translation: CASSPGWVENYGYTF.

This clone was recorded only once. CDR3 nucleotides: TGTGCCAGCAGCTATGACAGGGCAGAGACCCAGTACTTC. Its protein product is CASSYDRAETQYF. The chain recombines TRBV9 with TRBJ2-5; TRBD1 agrees at 7 bases. Germline V gene lookup returns CDR1 SGDLS and CDR2 YYNGEE. The CDR3 runs to 13 residues. J lost 4 bases, V lost 4 bases, and 4 bases had no gene match. Full variable domain (outside the CDR3, taken from reference TRBV9 and TRBJ2-5): DSGVTQTPKHLITATGQRVTLRCSPRSGDLSVYWYQQSLDQGLQFLIQYYNGEERAKGNILERFSAQQFPDLHSELNLSSLELGDSALYFCASSYDRAETQYFGPGTRLLVL.

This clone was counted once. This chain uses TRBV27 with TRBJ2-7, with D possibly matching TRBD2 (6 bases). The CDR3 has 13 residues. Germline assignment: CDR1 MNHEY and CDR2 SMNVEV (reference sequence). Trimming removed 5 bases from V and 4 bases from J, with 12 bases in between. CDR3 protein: CASSLTSLYEQYF. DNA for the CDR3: TGTGCCAGCAGTCTCACTAGCTTGTACGAGCAGTACTTC.

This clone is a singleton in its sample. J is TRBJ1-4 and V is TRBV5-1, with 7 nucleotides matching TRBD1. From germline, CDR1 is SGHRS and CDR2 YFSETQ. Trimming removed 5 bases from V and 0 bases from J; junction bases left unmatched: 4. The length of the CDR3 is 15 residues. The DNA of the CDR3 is TGCGCCAGCAGTTACAGGGGTGCAACTAATGAAAAACTGTTTTTT. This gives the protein CASSYRGATNEKLFF.

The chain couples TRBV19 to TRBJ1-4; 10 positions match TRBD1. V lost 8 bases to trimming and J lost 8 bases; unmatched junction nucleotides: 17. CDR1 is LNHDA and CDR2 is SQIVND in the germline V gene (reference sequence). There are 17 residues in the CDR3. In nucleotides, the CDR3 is TGTGCCAGTGCCCCGGGACAGGGGAGTGCTGATCGGGAAAAACTGTTTTTT. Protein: CASAPGQGSADREKLFF.

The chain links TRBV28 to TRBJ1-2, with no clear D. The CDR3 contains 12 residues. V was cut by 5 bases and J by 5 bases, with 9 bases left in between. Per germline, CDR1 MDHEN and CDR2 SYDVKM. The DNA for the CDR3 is TGTGCCAGCAGTGGACGGGGATATGGCTACACCTTC. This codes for CASSGRGYGYTF.

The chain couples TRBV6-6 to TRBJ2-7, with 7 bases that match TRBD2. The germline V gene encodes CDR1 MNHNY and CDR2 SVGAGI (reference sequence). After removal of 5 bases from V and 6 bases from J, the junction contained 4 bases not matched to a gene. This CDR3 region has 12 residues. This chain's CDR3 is CASSTRESEQYF. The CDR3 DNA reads TGTGCCAGCAGTACGCGGGAGAGCGAGCAGTACTTC.

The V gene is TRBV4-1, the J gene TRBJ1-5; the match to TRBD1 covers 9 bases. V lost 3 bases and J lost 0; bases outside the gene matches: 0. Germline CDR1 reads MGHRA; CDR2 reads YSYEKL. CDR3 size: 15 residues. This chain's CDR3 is CASSQGQGSNQPQHF. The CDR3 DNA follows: TGCGCCAGCAGCCAGGGACAGGGTAGCAATCAGCCCCAGCATTTT.

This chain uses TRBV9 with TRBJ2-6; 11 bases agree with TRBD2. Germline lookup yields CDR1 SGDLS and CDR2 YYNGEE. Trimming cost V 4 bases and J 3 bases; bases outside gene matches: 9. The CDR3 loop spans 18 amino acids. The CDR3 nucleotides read TGTGCCAGCAGCCCGGCTAGCGGGAGGCTGGGTGGGGCCAACGTCCTGACTTTC. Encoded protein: CASSPASGRLGGANVLTF. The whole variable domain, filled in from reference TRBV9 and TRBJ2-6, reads DSGVTQTPKHLITATGQRVTLRCSPRSGDLSVYWYQQSLDQGLQFLIQYYNGEERAKGNILERFSAQQFPDLHSELNLSSLELGDSALYFCASSPASGRLGGANVLTFGAGSRLTVL.

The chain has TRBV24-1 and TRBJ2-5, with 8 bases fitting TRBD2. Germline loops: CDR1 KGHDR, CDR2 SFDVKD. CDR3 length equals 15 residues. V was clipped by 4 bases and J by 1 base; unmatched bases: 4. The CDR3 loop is CATSDSGLAQETQYF. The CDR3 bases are TGTGCCACCAGTGACTCAGGACTAGCCCAAGAGACCCAGTACTTC.